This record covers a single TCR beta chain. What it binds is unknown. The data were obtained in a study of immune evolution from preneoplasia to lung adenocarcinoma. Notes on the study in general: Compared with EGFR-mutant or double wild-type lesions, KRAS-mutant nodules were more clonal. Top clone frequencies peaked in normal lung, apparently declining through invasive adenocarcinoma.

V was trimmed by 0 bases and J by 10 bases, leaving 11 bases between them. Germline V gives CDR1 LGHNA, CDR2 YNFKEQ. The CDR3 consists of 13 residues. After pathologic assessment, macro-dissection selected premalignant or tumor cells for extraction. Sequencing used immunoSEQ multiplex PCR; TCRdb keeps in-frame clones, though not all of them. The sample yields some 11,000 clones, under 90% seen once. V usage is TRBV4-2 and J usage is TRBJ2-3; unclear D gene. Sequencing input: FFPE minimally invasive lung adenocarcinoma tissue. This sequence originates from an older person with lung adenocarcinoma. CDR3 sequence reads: CASSQDVVTAQYF. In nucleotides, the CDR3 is TGTGCCAGCAGCCAAGATGTGGTGACCGCGCAGTATTTT.